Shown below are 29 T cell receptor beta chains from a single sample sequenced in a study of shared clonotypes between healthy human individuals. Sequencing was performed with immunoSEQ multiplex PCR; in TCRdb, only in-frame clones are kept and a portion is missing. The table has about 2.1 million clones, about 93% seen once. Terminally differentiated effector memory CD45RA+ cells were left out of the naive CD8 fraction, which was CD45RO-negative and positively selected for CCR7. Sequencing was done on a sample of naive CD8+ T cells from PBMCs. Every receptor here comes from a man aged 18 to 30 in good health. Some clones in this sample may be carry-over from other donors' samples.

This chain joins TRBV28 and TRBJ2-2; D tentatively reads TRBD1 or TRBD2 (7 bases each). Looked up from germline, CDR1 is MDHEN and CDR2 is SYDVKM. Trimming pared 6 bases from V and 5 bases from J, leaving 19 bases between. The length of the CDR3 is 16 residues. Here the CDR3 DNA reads TGTGCCAGCAGAGGGGGAGGGGGCGGAAGAACCGGGGAGCTGTTTTTT. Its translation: CASRGGGGGRTGELFF.

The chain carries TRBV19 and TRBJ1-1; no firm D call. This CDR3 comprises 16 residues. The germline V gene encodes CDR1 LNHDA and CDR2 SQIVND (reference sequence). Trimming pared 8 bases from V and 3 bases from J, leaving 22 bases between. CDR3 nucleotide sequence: TGTGCCAGTCGCCCCCCCTGGCGGGGATATGACACTGAAGCTTTCTTT. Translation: CASRPPWRGYDTEAFF.

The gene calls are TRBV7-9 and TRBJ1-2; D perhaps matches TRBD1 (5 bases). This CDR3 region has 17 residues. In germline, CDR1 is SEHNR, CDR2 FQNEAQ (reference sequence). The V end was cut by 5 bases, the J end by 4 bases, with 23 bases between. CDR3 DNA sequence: TGTGCCAGCAGCGAGCGGTCTAGGGAACTGGGGCGCTATGGCTACACCTTC. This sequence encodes CASSERSRELGRYGYTF. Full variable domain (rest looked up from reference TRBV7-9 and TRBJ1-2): DTGVSQNPRHKITKRGQNVTFRCDPISEHNRLYWYRQTLGQGPEFLTYFQNEAQLEKSRLLSDRFSAERPKGSFSTLEIQRTEQGDSAMYLCASSERSRELGRYGYTFGSGTRLTVV.

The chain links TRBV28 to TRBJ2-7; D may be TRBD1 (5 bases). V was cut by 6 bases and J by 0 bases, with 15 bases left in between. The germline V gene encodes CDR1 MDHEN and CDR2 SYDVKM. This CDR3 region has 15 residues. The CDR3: CASRGGRAASYEQYF. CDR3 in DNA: TGTGCCAGCAGGGGTGGCAGGGCGGCCTCCTACGAGCAGTACTTC.

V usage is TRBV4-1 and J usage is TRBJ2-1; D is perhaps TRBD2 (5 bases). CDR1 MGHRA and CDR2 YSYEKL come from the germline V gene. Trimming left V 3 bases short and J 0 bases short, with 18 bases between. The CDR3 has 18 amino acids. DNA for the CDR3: TGCGCCAGCAGCCACCGCTCGTGGACTCTCGGCTCCTACAATGAGCAGTTCTTC. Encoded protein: CASSHRSWTLGSYNEQFF.

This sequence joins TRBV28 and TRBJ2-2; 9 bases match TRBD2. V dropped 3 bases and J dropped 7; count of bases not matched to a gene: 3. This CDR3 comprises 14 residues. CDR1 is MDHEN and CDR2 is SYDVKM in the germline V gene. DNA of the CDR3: TGTGCCAGCAGTTTGGCGGGAGGGCACGGGGAGCTGTTTTTT. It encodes CASSLAGGHGELFF.

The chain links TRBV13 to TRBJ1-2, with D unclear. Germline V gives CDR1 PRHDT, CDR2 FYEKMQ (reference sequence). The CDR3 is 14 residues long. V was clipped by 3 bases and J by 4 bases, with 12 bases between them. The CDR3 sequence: CASSFGGISYGYTF. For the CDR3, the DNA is TGTGCCAGCAGCTTCGGAGGGATCTCCTATGGCTACACCTTC.

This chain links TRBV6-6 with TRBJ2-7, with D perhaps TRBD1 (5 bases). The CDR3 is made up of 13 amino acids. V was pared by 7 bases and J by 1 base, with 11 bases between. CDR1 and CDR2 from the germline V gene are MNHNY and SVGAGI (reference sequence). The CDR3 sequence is CASNHQGSYEQYF. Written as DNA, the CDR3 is TGTGCCAGCAACCACCAGGGTTCCTACGAGCAGTACTTC.

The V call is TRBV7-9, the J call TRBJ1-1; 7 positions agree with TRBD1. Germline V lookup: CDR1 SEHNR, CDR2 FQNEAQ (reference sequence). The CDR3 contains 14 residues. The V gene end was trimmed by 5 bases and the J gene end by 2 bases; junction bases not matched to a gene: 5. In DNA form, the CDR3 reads TGTGCCAGCAGCCAGGGGGACCCCAACACTGAAGCTTTCTTT. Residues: CASSQGDPNTEAFF.

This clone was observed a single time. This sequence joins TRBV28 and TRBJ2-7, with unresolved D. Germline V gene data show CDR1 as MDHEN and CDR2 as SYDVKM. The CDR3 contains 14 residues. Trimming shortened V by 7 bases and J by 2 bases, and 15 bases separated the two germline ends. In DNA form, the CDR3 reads TGTGCCAGCATCCCGGAGTCTCCGCCCTACGAGCAGTACTTC. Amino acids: CASIPESPPYEQYF. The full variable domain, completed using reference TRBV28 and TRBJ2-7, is DVKVTQSSRYLVKRTGEKVFLECVQDMDHENMFWYRQDPGLGLRLIYFSYDVKMKEKGDIPEGYSVSREKKERFSLILESASTNQTSMYLCASIPESPPYEQYFGPGTRLTVT.

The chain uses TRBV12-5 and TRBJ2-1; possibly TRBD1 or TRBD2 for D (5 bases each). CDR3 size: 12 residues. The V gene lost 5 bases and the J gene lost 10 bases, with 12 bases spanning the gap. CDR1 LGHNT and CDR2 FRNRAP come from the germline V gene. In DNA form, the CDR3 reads TGTGCTAGTGGTCTTGGGGACGAAGAGCAGTTCTTC. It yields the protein CASGLGDEEQFF.

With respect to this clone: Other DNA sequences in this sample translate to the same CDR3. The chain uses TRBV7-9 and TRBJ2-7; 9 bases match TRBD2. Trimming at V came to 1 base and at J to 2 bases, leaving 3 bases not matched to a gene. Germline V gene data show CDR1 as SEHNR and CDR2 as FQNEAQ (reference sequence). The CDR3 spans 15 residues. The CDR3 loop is CASSLVPSGTYEQYF. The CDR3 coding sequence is TGTGCCAGCAGCTTAGTACCTAGCGGGACCTACGAGCAGTACTTC.

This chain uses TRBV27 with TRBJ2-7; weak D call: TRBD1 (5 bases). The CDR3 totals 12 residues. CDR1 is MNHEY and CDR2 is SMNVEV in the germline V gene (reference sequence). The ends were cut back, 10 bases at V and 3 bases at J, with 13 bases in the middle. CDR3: CATRAGYYEQYF. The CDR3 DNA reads TGTGCCACACGGGCAGGGTACTACGAGCAGTACTTC.

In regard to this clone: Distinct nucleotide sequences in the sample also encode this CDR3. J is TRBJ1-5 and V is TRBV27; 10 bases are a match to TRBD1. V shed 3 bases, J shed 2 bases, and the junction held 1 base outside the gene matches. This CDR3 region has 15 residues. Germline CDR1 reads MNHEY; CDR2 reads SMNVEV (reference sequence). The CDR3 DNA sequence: TGTGCCAGCAGTTTCGGGACAGGGGGCAATCAGCCCCAGCATTTT. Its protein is CASSFGTGGNQPQHF.

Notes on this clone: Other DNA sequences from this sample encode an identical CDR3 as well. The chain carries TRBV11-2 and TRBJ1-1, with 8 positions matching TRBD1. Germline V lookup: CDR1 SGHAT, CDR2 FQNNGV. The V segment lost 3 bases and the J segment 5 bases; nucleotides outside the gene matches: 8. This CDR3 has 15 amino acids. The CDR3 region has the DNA TGTGCCAGCAGCTTCCCACAGGGGGAGGATACTGAAGCTTTCTTT. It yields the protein CASSFPQGEDTEAFF. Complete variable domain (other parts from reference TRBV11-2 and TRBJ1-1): EAGVAQSPRYKIIEKRQSVAFWCNPISGHATLYWYQQILGQGPKLLIQFQNNGVVDDSQLPKDRFSAERLKGVDSTLKIQPAKLEDSAVYLCASSFPQGEDTEAFFGQGTRLTVV.

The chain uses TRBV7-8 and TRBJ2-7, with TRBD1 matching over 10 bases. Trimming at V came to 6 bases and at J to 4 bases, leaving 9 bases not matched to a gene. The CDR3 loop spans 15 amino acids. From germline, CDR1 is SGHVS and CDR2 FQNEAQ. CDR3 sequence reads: CASSLGTGVYYEQYF. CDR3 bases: TGTGCCAGCAGTTTGGGGACAGGGGTCTATTACGAGCAGTACTTC.

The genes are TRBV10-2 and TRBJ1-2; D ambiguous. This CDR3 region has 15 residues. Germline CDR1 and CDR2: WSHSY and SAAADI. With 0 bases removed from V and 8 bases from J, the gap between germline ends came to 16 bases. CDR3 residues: CASSESYSAVDGYTF. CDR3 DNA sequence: TGCGCCAGCAGTGAGTCGTATTCGGCAGTCGACGGCTACACCTTC.

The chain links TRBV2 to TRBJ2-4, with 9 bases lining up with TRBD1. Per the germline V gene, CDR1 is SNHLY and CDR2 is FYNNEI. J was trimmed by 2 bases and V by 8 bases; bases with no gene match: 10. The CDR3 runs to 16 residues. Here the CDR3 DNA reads TGTGCCAGCTCGAACCGGGACAGGGTTTCCAAAAACATTCAGTACTTC. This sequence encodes CASSNRDRVSKNIQYF.

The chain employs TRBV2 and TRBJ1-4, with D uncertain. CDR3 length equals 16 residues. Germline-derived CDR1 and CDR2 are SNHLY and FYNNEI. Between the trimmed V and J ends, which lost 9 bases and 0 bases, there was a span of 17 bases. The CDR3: CASWASGETTNEKLFF. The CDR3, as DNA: TGTGCCAGTTGGGCTTCTGGGGAGACAACTAATGAAAAACTGTTTTTT.

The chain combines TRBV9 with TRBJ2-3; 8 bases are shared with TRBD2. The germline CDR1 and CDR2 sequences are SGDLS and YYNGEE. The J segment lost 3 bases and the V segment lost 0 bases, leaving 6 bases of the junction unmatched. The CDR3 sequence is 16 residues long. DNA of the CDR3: TGTGCCAGCAGCGTAGGGGGACTAGGAGCAACAGATACGCAGTATTTT. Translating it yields CASSVGGLGATDTQYF.

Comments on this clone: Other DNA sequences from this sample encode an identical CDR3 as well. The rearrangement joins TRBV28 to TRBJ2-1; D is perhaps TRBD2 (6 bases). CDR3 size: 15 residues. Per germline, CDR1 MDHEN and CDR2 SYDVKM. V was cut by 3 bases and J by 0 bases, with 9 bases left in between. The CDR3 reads CASSLSGFSYNEQFF. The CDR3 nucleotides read TGTGCCAGCAGTTTGAGCGGGTTCTCCTACAATGAGCAGTTCTTC.

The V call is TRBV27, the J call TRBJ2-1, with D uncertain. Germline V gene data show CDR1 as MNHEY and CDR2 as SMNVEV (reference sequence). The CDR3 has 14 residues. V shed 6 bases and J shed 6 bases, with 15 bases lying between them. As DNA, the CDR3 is TGTGCCAGCAGAGAACTAACTGATGTCAATGAGCAGTTCTTC. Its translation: CASRELTDVNEQFF.

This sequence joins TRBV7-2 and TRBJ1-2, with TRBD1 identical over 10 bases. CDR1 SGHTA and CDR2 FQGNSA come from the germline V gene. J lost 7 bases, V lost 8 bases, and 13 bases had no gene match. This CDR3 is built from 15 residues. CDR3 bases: TGTGCCAGCCATGGGCGTCTTGGGGACAGGGGTGGCTACACCTTC. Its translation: CASHGRLGDRGGYTF.

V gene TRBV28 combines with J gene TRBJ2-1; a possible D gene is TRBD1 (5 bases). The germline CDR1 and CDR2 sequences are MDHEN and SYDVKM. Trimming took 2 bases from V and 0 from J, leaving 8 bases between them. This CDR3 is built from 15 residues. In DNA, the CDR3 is TGTGCCAGCAGTTTACAGGGCCCCTCCTACAATGAGCAGTTCTTC. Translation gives CASSLQGPSYNEQFF.

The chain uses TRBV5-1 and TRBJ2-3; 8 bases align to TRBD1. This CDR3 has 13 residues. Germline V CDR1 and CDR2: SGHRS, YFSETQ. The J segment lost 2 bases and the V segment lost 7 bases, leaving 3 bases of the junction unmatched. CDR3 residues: CASWTGTTDTQYF. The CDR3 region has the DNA TGCGCCAGCTGGACAGGGACCACAGATACGCAGTATTTT.

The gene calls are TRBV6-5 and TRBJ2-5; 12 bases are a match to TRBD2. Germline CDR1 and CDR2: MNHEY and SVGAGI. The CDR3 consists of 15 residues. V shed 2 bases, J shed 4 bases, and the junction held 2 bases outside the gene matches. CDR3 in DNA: TGTGCCAGCAGTTACCTAGCGGGAGGGGGAGAGACCCAGTACTTC. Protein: CASSYLAGGGETQYF.

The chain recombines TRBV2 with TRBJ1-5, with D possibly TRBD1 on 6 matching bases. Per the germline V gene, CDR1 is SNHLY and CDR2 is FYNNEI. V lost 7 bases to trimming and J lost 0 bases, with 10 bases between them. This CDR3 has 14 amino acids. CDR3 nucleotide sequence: TGTGCCAGCAAAAGGACAGATAGCAATCAGCCCCAGCATTTT. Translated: CASKRTDSNQPQHF.

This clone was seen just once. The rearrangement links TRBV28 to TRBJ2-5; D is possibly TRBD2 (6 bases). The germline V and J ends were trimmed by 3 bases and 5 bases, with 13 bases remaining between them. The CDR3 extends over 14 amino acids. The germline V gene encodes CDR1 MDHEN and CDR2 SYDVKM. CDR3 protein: CASSFGRGMETQYF. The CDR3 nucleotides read TGTGCCAGCAGTTTCGGGCGGGGTATGGAGACCCAGTACTTC.

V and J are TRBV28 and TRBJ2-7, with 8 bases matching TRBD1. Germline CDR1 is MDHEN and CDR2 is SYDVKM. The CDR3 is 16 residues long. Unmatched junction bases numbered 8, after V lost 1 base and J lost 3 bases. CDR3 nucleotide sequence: TGTGCCAGCAGTTTATCCCCAAGACAGGGGAACTACGAGCAGTACTTC. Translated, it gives CASSLSPRQGNYEQYF.